One and the same sample provided the 32 T cell receptor beta chains below, sequenced in a study of shared clonotypes between healthy human individuals. CD8 cells classed as naive were CD45RO-negative and positively selected for CCR7, excluding terminally differentiated effector memory CD45RA+ cells. TCRdb's copy holds only in-frame clones and misses some; the assay was immunoSEQ multiplex PCR. The sample holds approximately 590,000 clones, 95% seen once. Sequenced material: naive CD8+ T cells sorted from blood. The receptors were sampled from a woman in her twenties or thirties in good health.

The genes are TRBV28 and TRBJ2-3; D tentatively fits TRBD1 or TRBD2 (5 bases each). From germline, CDR1 is MDHEN and CDR2 SYDVKM. The CDR3 is 14 residues long. Between the trimmed V and J ends, which lost 4 bases and 2 bases, there was a span of 10 bases. The CDR3, as DNA: TGTGCCAGCAGTTCGGGACGTCCCACAGATACGCAGTATTTT. Translated, it gives CASSSGRPTDTQYF.

The chain links TRBV29-1 to TRBJ1-1, with D perhaps matching TRBD1 (6 bases). The CDR3 sequence is 14 residues long. Germline lookup yields CDR1 SQVTM and CDR2 ANQGSEA. The V end lost 3 bases, the J end lost 8 bases, and 19 bases lay between the germline ends. CDR3 sequence reads: CSVDPDRPFPEAFF. Here the CDR3 DNA reads TGCAGCGTTGACCCAGACAGGCCATTCCCGGAAGCTTTCTTT.

The chain couples TRBV28 to TRBJ1-2; D ambiguous. CDR1 and CDR2 from the germline V gene are MDHEN and SYDVKM. Deletions cut 1 base from V and 8 bases from J, with 5 bases between. This CDR3 has 11 amino acids. CDR3 in amino acids: CASSLLDGYTF. CDR3 DNA sequence: TGTGCCAGCAGTTTATTGGACGGCTACACCTTC.

The chain links TRBV29-1 to TRBJ2-7, with a weak D call TRBD2 (5 bases). This CDR3 is built from 13 residues. V shed 1 base and J shed 2 bases, with 9 bases lying between them. Germline-derived CDR1 and CDR2 are SQVTM and ANQGSEA. CDR3 bases: TGCAGCGTTGAAGCGGGAATCCCCTACGAGCAGTACTTC. This encodes CSVEAGIPYEQYF.

The V and J genes are TRBV6-4 and TRBJ2-5; the D gene could be TRBD1 or TRBD2 (5 bases each). The ends were cut back, 6 bases at V and 4 bases at J, with 15 bases in the middle. CDR3 length: 14 residues. CDR1 is MRHNA, CDR2 SNTAGT, per germline. The CDR3 protein is CASRGRVPGETQYF. The CDR3 bases are TGTGCCAGCAGGGGGCGGGTCCCGGGAGAGACCCAGTACTTC.

The gene calls are TRBV28 and TRBJ1-3, with no clear D. CDR1 is MDHEN, CDR2 SYDVKM, per germline. This CDR3 region has 14 residues. V was cut by 1 base and J by 0 bases, with 4 bases left in between. Written as DNA, the CDR3 is TGTGCCAGCAGTTTATATGGCTCTGGAAACACCATATATTTT. Translated: CASSLYGSGNTIYF.

The CDR3 region is CASSQGTVIKETQYF. DNA for the CDR3: TGTGCCAGCAGCCAAGGGACAGTAATTAAAGAGACCCAGTACTTC. The chain has TRBV4-2 and TRBJ2-5; perhaps TRBD1 as D (6 bases). V lost 1 base, J lost 3 bases, and 12 bases lay in between. The CDR3 is 15 residues long. The germline gives CDR1 LGHNA, CDR2 YNFKEQ.

The rearrangement links TRBV5-1 to TRBJ2-5, with 7 positions matching TRBD1. V gave up 3 bases and J gave up 2 bases; unmatched junction bases: 7. Germline V gives CDR1 SGHRS, CDR2 YFSETQ. The CDR3 runs to 15 residues. The CDR3 sequence is CASSWYGTAQETQYF. The CDR3 nucleotides are TGCGCCAGCAGCTGGTATGGGACAGCACAAGAGACCCAGTACTTC.

This clone was seen once. The rearrangement uses TRBV29-1 and TRBJ2-7, with 7 positions matching TRBD1. Trimming removed 0 bases from V and 0 bases from J; junction bases left unmatched: 8. The germline V gene encodes CDR1 SQVTM and CDR2 ANQGSEA. The length of the CDR3 is 16 residues. The CDR3 spells CSVEDRDSSFSYEQYF. The CDR3 DNA reads TGCAGCGTTGAAGATCGGGACAGCTCCTTCTCCTACGAGCAGTACTTC.

V and J are TRBV19 and TRBJ2-7; the D gene is possibly TRBD1 (6 bases). CDR3 length: 13 residues. CDR1 is LNHDA, CDR2 SQIVND, per germline (reference sequence). V gave up 5 bases and J gave up 4 bases, with 12 bases separating them. The CDR3 DNA reads as TGTGCCAGTAGTCAGGGGACGGGGTACGAGCAGTACTTC. This codes for CASSQGTGYEQYF.

The rearrangement links TRBV27 to TRBJ2-2; no clear D gene. V lost 6 bases, J lost 2 bases, and 16 bases lay in between. The CDR3 is 16 amino acids. From germline, CDR1 is MNHEY and CDR2 SMNVEV (reference sequence). As DNA, the CDR3 is TGTGCCAGCAGCGTAGAGGCTATCTTAAACACCGGGGAGCTGTTTTTT. It translates to CASSVEAILNTGELFF.

The chain recombines TRBV13 with TRBJ2-5, with 11 nucleotides matching TRBD2. V gave up 5 bases and J gave up 0 bases; unmatched junction bases: 5. The CDR3 consists of 16 residues. The germline V gene encodes CDR1 PRHDT and CDR2 FYEKMQ (reference sequence). CDR3 coding DNA: TGTGCCAGCAGCCCCAGACTAGCGGGGTACCAAGAGACCCAGTACTTC. It is translated as CASSPRLAGYQETQYF.

The CDR3 bases are TGTGCCAGCAGTTTAGTAGCGGGGGCAAACGGGGAGCTGTTTTTT. It yields the protein CASSLVAGANGELFF. This rearrangement joins TRBV27 to TRBJ2-2, with 9 bases lining up with TRBD2. V trimming: 2 bases; J trimming: 7 bases; junction bases outside the gene matches: 5. CDR1 and CDR2 from the germline V gene are MNHEY and SMNVEV (reference sequence). The CDR3 runs to 15 residues.

This chain links TRBV5-8 with TRBJ2-2, with D perhaps TRBD1 (6 bases). Germline V gives CDR1 SGHTS, CDR2 YDEGEE. The CDR3 spans 12 residues. Between the trimmed V and J ends, which lost 3 bases and 7 bases, there was a span of 7 bases. CDR3 in DNA: TGTGCCAGCAGCTCAGGGGTCGGGGAGCTGTTTTTT. Amino acids: CASSSGVGELFF.

The chain joins TRBV7-9 to TRBJ1-2, with D hard to call. V was pared by 3 bases and J by 7 bases, with 6 bases between. CDR1 is SEHNR and CDR2 is FQNEAQ in the germline V gene (reference sequence). The CDR3 has 11 amino acids. The CDR3 nucleotides are TGTGCCAGCAGCTTTGGGTCTGGCTACACCTTC. Translating gives CASSFGSGYTF.

This sequence joins TRBV30 and TRBJ2-1; no clear D. The germline V gene has CDR1 GTSNPN and CDR2 SVGIG (reference sequence). This CDR3 contains 12 residues. Trimming stripped 0 bases from V and 8 bases from J, with 8 bases between. The CDR3 loop reads CAWSVGGDEQFF. Written as DNA, the CDR3 is TGTGCCTGGAGTGTAGGCGGCGATGAGCAGTTCTTC.

The chain joins TRBV7-8 to TRBJ2-7; D not certain. The CDR3 consists of 17 residues. Germline CDR1 reads SGHVS; CDR2 reads FQNEAQ. With 4 bases removed from V and 3 bases from J, the gap between germline ends came to 22 bases. The CDR3 DNA reads as TGTGCCAGCAGCTACCCGGTCCGGTCTCGGGTCTACTACGAGCAGTACTTC. This codes for CASSYPVRSRVYYEQYF.

DNA for the CDR3: TGTGCCAGCAGCTTTTTCCAGGGGGGACCTAACTATGGCTACACCTTC. Protein sequence: CASSFFQGGPNYGYTF. V is TRBV11-2 and J is TRBJ1-2; 7 nucleotides agree with TRBD1. Trimming removed 3 bases from V and 0 bases from J; junction bases left unmatched: 7. Germline loops: CDR1 SGHAT, CDR2 FQNNGV. CDR3 length: 16 residues.

The gene calls are TRBV28 and TRBJ2-1; 10 bases agree with TRBD2. Germline V gene sequence: CDR1 MDHEN, CDR2 SYDVKM. With V trimmed by 6 bases and J by 4 bases, 9 bases remained unmatched. The CDR3 contains 16 residues. CDR3 nucleotide sequence: TGTGCCAGCAGGCCTCTAGCGGGAGTAGGGTACAATGAGCAGTTCTTC. Translating gives CASRPLAGVGYNEQFF.

The chain joins TRBV4-2 to TRBJ2-7; D is unresolved. This CDR3 is 13 amino acids long. V lost 10 bases and J 4 bases, leaving 17 bases between the germline ends. The germline CDR1 and CDR2 sequences are LGHNA and YNFKEQ. The CDR3 DNA reads TGTGCCATGGGAAGCCCCCTCACTTACGAGCAGTACTTC. It translates to CAMGSPLTYEQYF.

The rearrangement links TRBV27 to TRBJ2-7, with D hard to call. Trimming pared 7 bases from V and 4 bases from J, leaving 20 bases between. CDR3 length equals 15 residues. The germline gives CDR1 MNHEY, CDR2 SMNVEV (reference sequence). The DNA for the CDR3 is TGTGCCAGCACCCACGGCTCCTCGGCCCCTTACGAGCAGTACTTC. Its translation is CASTHGSSAPYEQYF.

The chain recombines TRBV27 with TRBJ2-3, with D possibly TRBD2 on 5 matching bases. V lost 3 bases, J lost 11 bases, and 18 bases lay in between. CDR1 is MNHEY, CDR2 SMNVEV, per germline (reference sequence). This CDR3 comprises 14 residues. CDR3 region: CASSLISTPREQYF. CDR3 DNA sequence: TGTGCCAGCAGTTTGATTTCGACTCCCCGGGAGCAGTATTTT.

This clone has a single count. The chain couples TRBV7-8 to TRBJ1-5; TRBD1 aligns across 9 bases. The J segment lost 5 bases and the V segment lost 5 bases, leaving 13 bases of the junction unmatched. The CDR3 is made up of 17 amino acids. CDR1 is SGHVS and CDR2 is FQNEAQ in the germline V gene. The CDR3 is CASSPHPETGGDQPQHF. CDR3 DNA sequence: TGTGCCAGCAGCCCTCACCCTGAGACAGGGGGGGATCAGCCCCAGCATTTT.

V gene TRBV2 combines with J gene TRBJ2-3; possibly TRBD1 for D (6 bases). The V and J ends lost 3 bases and 2 bases respectively, with 12 bases between them. CDR3 length: 15 amino acids. Germline CDR1 reads SNHLY; CDR2 reads FYNNEI. The DNA of the CDR3 is TGTGCCAGCAGTGACAGGGGTAGTCCCACAGATACGCAGTATTTT. It translates to CASSDRGSPTDTQYF.

CDR3 sequence reads: CASSLLEAYEQYF. CDR3 nucleotides: TGTGCCAGCAGCTTATTAGAAGCCTACGAGCAGTACTTC. The chain carries TRBV7-8 and TRBJ2-7; D not certain. The CDR3 sequence is 13 residues long. The germline V and J ends were trimmed by 2 bases and 2 bases, with 7 bases remaining between them. Germline CDR1 is SGHVS and CDR2 is FQNEAQ.

This CDR3 is CASNRGHRVAAGANVLTF. CDR3 nucleotides: TGTGCCAGCAATCGGGGGCACAGGGTAGCGGCTGGGGCCAACGTCCTGACTTTC. J is TRBJ2-6 and V is TRBV7-6; D tentatively reads TRBD1 or TRBD2 (6 bases each). The CDR3 spans 18 residues. Germline values: CDR1 SGHVS, CDR2 FNYEAQ. Between the trimmed V and J ends, which lost 7 bases and 2 bases, there was a span of 21 bases.

The chain joins TRBV5-6 to TRBJ2-5; D is undetermined. V dropped 0 bases and J dropped 5 bases, with 11 bases sitting between them. The CDR3 covers 14 residues. Germline V gene lookup returns CDR1 SGHDT and CDR2 YYEEEE. The CDR3 is CASSLVTGSETQYF. The CDR3 region has the DNA TGTGCCAGCAGCTTGGTTACGGGTTCGGAGACCCAGTACTTC. Full variable domain (outside the CDR3, taken from reference TRBV5-6 and TRBJ2-5): DAGVTQSPTHLIKTRGQQVTLRCSPKSGHDTVSWYQQALGQGPQFIFQYYEEEERQRGNFPDRFSGHQFPNYSSELNVNALLLGDSALYLCASSLVTGSETQYFGPGTRLLVL.

The chain links TRBV5-1 to TRBJ1-6; the D is unclear. CDR3 size: 16 residues. Germline V gene sequence: CDR1 SGHRS, CDR2 YFSETQ. V was cut by 4 bases and J by 6 bases, with 17 bases left in between. The CDR3, as DNA: TGCGCCAGCAGCCTGAGCCGGGCCTCGACTAATTCACCCCTCCACTTT. Its protein is CASSLSRASTNSPLHF.

The chain carries TRBV28 and TRBJ2-1; TRBD2 matches 10 bases. Germline V gene lookup returns CDR1 MDHEN and CDR2 SYDVKM. This CDR3 spans 17 amino acids. V trimming: 2 bases; J trimming: 6 bases; junction bases outside the gene matches: 10. The CDR3 DNA follows: TGTGCCAGCAGTTTAGGAGCGGGAGGGCCTGGGATCAATGAGCAGTTCTTC. This translates into CASSLGAGGPGINEQFF.

As regards this clone: Other DNA sequences in the same sample also yield this CDR3. The gene calls are TRBV28 and TRBJ2-5; 10 bases align to TRBD2. In germline, CDR1 is MDHEN, CDR2 SYDVKM. The V segment lost 2 bases and the J segment 5 bases; nucleotides outside the gene matches: 5. The CDR3 runs 15 residues. Here the CDR3 reads CASSLLAGAGETQYF. CDR3 bases: TGTGCCAGCAGTTTACTAGCGGGAGCGGGGGAGACCCAGTACTTC.

The chain uses TRBV19 and TRBJ2-2; no clear D gene. This CDR3 is 11 amino acids long. V gave up 8 bases and J gave up 7 bases, with 8 bases separating them. The germline V gene has CDR1 LNHDA and CDR2 SQIVND (reference sequence). The DNA of the CDR3 is TGTGCCAGTCGGTTCGGCGGGGAGCTGTTTTTT. Translation gives CASRFGGELFF.

The CDR3 coding sequence is TGTGCCAGCAGTTTATGGGGTAATTCACCCCTCCACTTT. Protein product: CASSLWGNSPLHF. V is TRBV28 and J is TRBJ1-6; D not resolved. The V and J ends lost 0 bases and 6 bases respectively, with 3 bases between them. The CDR3 loop spans 13 amino acids. Per germline, CDR1 MDHEN and CDR2 SYDVKM. The entire variable domain, with the rest obtained from reference TRBV28 and TRBJ1-6, is as follows: DVKVTQSSRYLVKRTGEKVFLECVQDMDHENMFWYRQDPGLGLRLIYFSYDVKMKEKGDIPEGYSVSREKKERFSLILESASTNQTSMYLCASSLWGNSPLHFGNGTRLTVT.